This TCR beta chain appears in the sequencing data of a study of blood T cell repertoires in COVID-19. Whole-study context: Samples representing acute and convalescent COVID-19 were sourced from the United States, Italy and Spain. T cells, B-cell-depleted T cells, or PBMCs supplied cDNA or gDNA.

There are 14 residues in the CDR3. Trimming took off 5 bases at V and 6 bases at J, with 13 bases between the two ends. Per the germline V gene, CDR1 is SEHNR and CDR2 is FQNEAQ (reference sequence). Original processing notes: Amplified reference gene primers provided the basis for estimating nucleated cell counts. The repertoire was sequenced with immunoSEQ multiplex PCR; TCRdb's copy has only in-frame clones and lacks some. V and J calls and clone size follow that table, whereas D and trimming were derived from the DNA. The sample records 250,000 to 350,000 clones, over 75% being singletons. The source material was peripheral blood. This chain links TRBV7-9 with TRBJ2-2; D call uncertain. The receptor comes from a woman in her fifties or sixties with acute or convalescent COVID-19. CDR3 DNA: TGTGCCAGCAGCCCGTACAAGATGGCCGGGGAGCTGTTTTTT. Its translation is CASSPYKMAGELFF.